The clone carrying this TCR beta chain was observed many times. Genomic DNA was employed as the template in profiling TCR beta VDJ and CDR3. MiXCR was run by TCRdb on the reads, yielding one entry per CDR3 protein. This repertoire shows some 180,000 distinct CDR3 sequences, about 47% found once; its top ten account for 2.5% to 3.5%. The record originates from a study of CD8+CD57+ T cells in acquired aplastic anemia. V lost 0 bases and J lost 6, with 8 bases in between. The CDR3 totals 13 residues. The germline V gene has CDR1 MNHEY and CDR2 SVGAGI. The specimen sequenced was sorted CD4+, CD8+, or CD8+CD57+ T cells (not recorded which) from PBMCs. The V gene is TRBV6-5, the J gene TRBJ1-1; no reliable D call. The receptor's source is a human donor in good health. The chain's CDR3 is CASSYSKGSEAFF. In DNA form, the CDR3 reads TGTGCCAGCAGTTACTCGAAGGGTTCTGAAGCTTTCTTT.